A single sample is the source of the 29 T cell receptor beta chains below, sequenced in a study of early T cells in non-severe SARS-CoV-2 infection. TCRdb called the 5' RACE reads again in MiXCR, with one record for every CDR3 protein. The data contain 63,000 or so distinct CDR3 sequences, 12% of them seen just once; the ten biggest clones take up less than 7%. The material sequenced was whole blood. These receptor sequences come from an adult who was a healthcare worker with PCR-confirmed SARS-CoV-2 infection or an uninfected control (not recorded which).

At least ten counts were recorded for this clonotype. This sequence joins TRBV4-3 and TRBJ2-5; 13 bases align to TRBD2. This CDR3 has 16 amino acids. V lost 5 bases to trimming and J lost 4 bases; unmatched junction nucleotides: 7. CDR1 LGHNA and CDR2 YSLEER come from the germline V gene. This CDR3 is CASSTRTSGSGETQYF. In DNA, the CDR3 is TGCGCCAGCAGCACCCGGACTAGCGGGAGTGGAGAGACCCAGTACTTC.

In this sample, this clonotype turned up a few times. CDR3 nucleotide sequence: TGTGCCAGCAGCCCTAATTGGTACAATGAGCAGTTCTTC. Translated: CASSPNWYNEQFF. This rearrangement joins TRBV7-3 to TRBJ2-1, with D unclear. CDR1 is SGHTA, CDR2 FQGTGA, per germline. This CDR3 is 13 amino acids long. With 5 bases removed from V and 4 bases from J, the gap between germline ends came to 9 bases.

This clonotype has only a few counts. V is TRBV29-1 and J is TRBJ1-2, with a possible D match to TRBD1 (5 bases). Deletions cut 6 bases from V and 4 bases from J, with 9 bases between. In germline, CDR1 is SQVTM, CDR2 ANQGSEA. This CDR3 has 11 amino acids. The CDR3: CSVTVSYGYTF. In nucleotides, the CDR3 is TGCAGCGTGACAGTATCCTATGGCTACACCTTC.

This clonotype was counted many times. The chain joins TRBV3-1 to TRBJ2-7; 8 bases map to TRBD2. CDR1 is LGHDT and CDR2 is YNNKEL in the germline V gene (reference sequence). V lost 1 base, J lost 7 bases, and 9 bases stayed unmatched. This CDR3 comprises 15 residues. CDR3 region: CASSQVESGRGEQYF. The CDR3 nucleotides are TGTGCCAGCAGCCAAGTGGAAAGCGGGAGAGGTGAGCAGTACTTC.

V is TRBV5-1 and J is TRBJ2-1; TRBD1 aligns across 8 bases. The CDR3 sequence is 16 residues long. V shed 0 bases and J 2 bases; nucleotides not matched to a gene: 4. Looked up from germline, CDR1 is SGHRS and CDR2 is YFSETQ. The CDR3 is CASSLAQGATYNEQFF. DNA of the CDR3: TGCGCCAGCAGCTTGGCGCAGGGGGCTACCTACAATGAGCAGTTCTTC.

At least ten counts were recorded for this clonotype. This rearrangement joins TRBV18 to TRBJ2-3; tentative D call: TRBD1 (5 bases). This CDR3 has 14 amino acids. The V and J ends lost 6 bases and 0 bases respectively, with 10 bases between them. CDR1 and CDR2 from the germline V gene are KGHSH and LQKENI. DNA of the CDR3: TGTGCCAGCTCCGACAGCTCTAGCACAGATACGCAGTATTTT. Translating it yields CASSDSSSTDTQYF.

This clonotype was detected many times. CDR3 loop: CASGSTGLNQPQHF. The CDR3, as DNA: TGTGCCAGCGGTTCGACAGGCCTCAATCAGCCCCAGCATTTT. The J gene is TRBJ1-5, the V gene TRBV27; D may be TRBD1 (6 bases). The CDR3 extends over 14 amino acids. CDR1 is MNHEY, CDR2 SMNVEV, per germline (reference sequence). The ends were cut back, 8 bases at V and 3 bases at J, with 14 bases in the middle.

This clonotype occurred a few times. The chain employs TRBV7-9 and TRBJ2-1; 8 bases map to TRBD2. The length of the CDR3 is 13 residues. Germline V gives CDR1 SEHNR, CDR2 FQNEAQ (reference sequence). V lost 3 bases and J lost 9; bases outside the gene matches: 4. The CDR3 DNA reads TGTGCCAGCAGCTTTACTAGCGGACCTGAGCAGTTCTTC. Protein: CASSFTSGPEQFF.

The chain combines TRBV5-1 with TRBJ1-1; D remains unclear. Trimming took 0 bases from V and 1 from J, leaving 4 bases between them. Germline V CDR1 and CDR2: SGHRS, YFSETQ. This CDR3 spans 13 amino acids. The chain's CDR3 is CASSLDRNTEAFF. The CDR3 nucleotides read TGCGCCAGCAGCTTGGACAGGAACACTGAAGCTTTCTTT. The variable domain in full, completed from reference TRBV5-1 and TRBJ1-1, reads KAGVTQTPRYLIKTRGQQVTLSCSPISGHRSVSWYQQTPGQGLQFLFEYFSETQRNKGNFPGRFSGRQFSNSRSEMNVSTLELGDSALYLCASSLDRNTEAFFGQGTRLTVV.

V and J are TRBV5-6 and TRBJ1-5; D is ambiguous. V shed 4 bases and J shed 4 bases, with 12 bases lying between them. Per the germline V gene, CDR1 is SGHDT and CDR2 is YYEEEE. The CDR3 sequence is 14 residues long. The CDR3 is CASSRGVGNQPQHF. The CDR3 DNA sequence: TGTGCCAGCAGCCGAGGCGTGGGTAATCAGCCCCAGCATTTT. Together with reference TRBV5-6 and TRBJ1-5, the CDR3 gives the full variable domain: DAGVTQSPTHLIKTRGQQVTLRCSPKSGHDTVSWYQQALGQGPQFIFQYYEEEERQRGNFPDRFSGHQFPNYSSELNVNALLLGDSALYLCASSRGVGNQPQHFGDGTRLSIL.

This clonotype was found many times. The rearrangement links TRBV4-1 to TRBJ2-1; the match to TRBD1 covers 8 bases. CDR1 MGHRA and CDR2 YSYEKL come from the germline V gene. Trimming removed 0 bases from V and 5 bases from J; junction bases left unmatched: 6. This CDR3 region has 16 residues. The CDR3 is CASSQEGATGDNEQFF. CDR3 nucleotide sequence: TGCGCCAGCAGCCAAGAGGGGGCGACAGGGGACAATGAGCAGTTCTTC.

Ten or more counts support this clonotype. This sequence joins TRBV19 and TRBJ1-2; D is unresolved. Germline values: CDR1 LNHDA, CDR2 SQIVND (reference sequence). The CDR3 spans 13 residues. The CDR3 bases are TGTGCTTCTGGGCGGGGAGCTAACTATGGCTACACCTTC. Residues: CASGRGANYGYTF.

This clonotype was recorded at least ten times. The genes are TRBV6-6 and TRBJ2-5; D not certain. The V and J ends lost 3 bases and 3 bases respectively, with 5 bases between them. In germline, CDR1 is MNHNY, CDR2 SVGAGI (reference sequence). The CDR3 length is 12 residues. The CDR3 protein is CASSYGEETQYF. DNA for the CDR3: TGTGCCAGCAGTTATGGTGAAGAGACCCAGTACTTC.

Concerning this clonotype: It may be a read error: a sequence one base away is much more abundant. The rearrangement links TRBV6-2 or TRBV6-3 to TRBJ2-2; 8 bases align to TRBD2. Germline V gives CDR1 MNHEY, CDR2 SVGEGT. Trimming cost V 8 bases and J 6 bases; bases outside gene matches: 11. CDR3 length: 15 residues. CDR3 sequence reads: CASGMSGSGAGELFF. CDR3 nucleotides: TGTGCCAGCGGGATGAGCGGGAGTGGGGCCGGGGAGCTGTTTTTT.

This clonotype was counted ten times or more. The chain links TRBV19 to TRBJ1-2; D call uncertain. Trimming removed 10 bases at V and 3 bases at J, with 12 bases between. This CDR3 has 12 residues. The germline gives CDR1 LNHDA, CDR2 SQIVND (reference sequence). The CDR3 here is CATQDRYYGYTF. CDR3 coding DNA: TGTGCCACCCAGGACCGATACTATGGCTACACCTTC.

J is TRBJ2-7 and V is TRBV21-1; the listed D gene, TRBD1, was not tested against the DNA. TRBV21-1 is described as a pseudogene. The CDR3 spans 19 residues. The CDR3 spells CASSKWIKEGQAPSYEQYF. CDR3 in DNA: TGTGCCAGCAGCAAATGGATAAAAGAGGGACAAGCTCCTTCCTACGAGCAGTACTTC.

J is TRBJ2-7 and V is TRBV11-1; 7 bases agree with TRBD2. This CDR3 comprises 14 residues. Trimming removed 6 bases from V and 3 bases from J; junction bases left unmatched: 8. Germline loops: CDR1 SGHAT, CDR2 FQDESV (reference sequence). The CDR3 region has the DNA TGTGCCAGCAGGCAAGCCGGGGAGGGCTACGAGCAGTACTTC. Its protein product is CASRQAGEGYEQYF.

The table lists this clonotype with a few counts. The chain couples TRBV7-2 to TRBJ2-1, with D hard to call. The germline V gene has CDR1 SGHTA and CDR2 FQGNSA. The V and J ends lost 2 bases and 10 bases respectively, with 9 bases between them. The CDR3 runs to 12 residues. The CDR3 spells CASSLSRWEQFF. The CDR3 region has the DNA TGTGCCAGCAGCTTATCCCGTTGGGAGCAGTTCTTC.

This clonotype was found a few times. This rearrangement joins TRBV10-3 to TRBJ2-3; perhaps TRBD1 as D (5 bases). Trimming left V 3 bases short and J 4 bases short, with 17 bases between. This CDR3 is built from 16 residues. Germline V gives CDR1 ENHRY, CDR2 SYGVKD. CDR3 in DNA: TGTGCCATCAGTGACATGCAGGGATTTAGTGCAGATACGCAGTATTTT. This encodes CAISDMQGFSADTQYF.

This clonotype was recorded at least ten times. The CDR3 here is CASSPTWGGSDSYNEQFF. The CDR3, as DNA: TGCGCCAGCAGCCCCACGTGGGGGGGGTCGGACTCCTACAATGAGCAGTTCTTC. The rearrangement uses TRBV4-1 and TRBJ2-1; 7 bases fit TRBD2. There are 18 residues in the CDR3. CDR1 MGHRA and CDR2 YSYEKL come from the germline V gene. V dropped 4 bases and J dropped 0; count of bases not matched to a gene: 12.

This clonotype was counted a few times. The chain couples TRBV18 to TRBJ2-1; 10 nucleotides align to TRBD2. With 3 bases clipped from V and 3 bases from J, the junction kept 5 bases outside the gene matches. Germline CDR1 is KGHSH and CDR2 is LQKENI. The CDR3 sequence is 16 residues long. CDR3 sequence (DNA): TGTGCCAGCTCACCGGAAACTAGCGGGAACTACAATGAGCAGTTCTTC. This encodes CASSPETSGNYNEQFF.

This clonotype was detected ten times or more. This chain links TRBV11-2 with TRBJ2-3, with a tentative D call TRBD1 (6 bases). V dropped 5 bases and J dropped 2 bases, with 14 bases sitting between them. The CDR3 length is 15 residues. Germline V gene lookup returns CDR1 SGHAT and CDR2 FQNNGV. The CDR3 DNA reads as TGTGCCAGCAGCCCTCAGGGGCAGAACACAGATACGCAGTATTTT. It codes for CASSPQGQNTDTQYF.

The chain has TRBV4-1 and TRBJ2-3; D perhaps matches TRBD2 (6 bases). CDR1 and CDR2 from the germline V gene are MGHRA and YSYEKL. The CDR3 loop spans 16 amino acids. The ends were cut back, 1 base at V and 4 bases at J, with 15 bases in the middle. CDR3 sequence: CASSQVLATGADTQYF. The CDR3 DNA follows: TGCGCCAGCAGCCAAGTATTGGCAACGGGGGCAGATACGCAGTATTTT.

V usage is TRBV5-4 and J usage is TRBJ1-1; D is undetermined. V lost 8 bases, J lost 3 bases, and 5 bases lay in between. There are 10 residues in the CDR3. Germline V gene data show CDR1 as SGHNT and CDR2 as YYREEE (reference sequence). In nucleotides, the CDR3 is TGTGCCAGTGGGGACACTGAAGCTTTCTTT. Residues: CASGDTEAFF.

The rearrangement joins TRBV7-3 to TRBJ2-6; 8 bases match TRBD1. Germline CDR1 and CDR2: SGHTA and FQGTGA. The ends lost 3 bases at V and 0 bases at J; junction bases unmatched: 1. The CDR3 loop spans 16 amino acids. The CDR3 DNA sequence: TGTGCCAGCAGCTTGACAGGGGACTCTGGGGCCAACGTCCTGACTTTC. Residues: CASSLTGDSGANVLTF.

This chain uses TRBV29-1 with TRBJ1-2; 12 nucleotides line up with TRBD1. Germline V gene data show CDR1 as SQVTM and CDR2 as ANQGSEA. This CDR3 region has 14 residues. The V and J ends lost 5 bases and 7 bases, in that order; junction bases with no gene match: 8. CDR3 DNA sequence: TGCAGCGTTTCCGGGACAGGGGGCGTCCGTGGCTACACCTTC. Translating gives CSVSGTGGVRGYTF.

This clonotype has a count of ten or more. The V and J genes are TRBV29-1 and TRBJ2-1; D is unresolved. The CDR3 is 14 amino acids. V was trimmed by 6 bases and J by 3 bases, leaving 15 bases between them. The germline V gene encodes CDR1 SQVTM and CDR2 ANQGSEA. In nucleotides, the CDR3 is TGCAGCGTCCAGAGGATCCCTAACTACAATGAGCAGTTCTTC. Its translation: CSVQRIPNYNEQFF.

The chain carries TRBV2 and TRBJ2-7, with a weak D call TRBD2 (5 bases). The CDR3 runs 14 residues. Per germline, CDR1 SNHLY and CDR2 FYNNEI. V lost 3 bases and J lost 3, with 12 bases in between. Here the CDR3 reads CASSERTGSYEQYF. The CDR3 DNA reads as TGTGCCAGCAGTGAGCGAACGGGGAGCTACGAGCAGTACTTC.

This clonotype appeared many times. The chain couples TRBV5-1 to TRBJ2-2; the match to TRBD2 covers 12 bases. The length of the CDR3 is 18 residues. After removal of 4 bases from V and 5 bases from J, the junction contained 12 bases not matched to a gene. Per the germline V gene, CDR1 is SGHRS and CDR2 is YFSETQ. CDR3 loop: CASSLNPRTSGNTGELFF. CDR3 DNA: TGCGCCAGCAGCCTCAATCCACGGACTAGCGGGAATACCGGGGAGCTGTTTTTT.